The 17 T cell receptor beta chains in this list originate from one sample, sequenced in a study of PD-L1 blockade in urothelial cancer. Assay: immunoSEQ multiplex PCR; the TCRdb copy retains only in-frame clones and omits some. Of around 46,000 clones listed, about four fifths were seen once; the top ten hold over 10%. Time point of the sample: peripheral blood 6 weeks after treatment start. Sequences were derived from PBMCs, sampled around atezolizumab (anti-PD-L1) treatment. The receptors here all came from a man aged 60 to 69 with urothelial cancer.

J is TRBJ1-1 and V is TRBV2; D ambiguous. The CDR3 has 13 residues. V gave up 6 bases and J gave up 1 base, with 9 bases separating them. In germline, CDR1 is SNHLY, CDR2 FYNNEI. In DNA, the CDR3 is TGTGCCAGCAGCCCAGCGCAGAACACTGAAGCTTTCTTT. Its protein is CASSPAQNTEAFF.

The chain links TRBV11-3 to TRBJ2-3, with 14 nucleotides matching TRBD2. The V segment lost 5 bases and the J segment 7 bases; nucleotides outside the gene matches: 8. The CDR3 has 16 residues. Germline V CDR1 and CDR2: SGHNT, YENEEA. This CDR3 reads CASSPGLAGGPNTQYF. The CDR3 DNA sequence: TGTGCCAGCAGCCCAGGACTAGCGGGAGGACCCAATACGCAGTATTTT.

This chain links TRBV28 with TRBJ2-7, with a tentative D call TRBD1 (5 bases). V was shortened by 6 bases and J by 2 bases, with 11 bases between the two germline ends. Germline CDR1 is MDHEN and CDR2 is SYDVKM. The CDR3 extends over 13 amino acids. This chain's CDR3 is CASRGARTYEQYF. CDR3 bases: TGTGCCAGCAGAGGGGCCAGAACCTACGAGCAGTACTTC.

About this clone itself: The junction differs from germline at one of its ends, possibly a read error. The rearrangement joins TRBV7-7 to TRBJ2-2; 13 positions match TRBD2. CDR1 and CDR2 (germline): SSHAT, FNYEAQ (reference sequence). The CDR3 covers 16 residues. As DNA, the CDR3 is TGTGCTAGCAGCCCAACTAGCGGGGGGGAAAACGGGGAGCTGTTTTTT. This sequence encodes CASSPTSGGENGELFF.

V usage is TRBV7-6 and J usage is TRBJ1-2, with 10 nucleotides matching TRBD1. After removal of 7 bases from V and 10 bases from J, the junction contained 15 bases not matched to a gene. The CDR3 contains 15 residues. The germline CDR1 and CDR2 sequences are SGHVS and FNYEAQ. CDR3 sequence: CASKYTRRTGGLYTF. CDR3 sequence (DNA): TGTGCCAGCAAGTATACGCGTCGGACAGGGGGTCTCTACACCTTC.

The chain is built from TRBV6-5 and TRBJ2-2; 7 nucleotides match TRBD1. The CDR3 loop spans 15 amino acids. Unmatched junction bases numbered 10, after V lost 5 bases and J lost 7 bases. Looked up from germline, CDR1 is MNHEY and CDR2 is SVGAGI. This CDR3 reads CASSQLGGTGGELFF. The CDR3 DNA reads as TGTGCCAGCAGTCAGCTAGGGGGCACGGGCGGGGAGCTGTTTTTT.

CDR3 region: CASGQGLTYEQYF. Written as DNA, the CDR3 is TGCGCCAGCGGGCAGGGACTAACCTACGAGCAGTACTTC. The chain has TRBV10-2 and TRBJ2-7, with 7 bases identical to TRBD2. Unmatched junction bases numbered 6, after V lost 8 bases and J lost 2 bases. The length of the CDR3 is 13 residues. CDR1 is WSHSY, CDR2 SAAADI, per germline.

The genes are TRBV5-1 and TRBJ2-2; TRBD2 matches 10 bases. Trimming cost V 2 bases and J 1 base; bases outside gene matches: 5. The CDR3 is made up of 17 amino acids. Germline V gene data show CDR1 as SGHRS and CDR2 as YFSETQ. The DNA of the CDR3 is TGCGCCAGCAGCTTCTTTAGCGGGAGGATGAACACCGGGGAGCTGTTTTTT. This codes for CASSFFSGRMNTGELFF.

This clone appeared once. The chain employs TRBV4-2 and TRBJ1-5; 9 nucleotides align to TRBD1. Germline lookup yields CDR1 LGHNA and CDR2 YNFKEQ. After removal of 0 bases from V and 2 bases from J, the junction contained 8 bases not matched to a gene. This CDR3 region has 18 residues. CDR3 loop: CASSQDQETGGRNQPQHF. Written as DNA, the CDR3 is TGTGCCAGCAGCCAAGATCAGGAGACAGGGGGTCGCAATCAGCCCCAGCATTTT.

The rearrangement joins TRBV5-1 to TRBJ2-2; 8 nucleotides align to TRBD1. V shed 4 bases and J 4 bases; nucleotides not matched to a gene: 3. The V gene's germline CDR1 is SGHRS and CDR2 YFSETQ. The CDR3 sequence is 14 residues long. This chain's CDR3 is CASSIGQGTGELFF. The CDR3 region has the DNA TGCGCCAGCAGCATTGGACAGGGCACCGGGGAGCTGTTTTTT. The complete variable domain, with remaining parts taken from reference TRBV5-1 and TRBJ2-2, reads KAGVTQTPRYLIKTRGQQVTLSCSPISGHRSVSWYQQTPGQGLQFLFEYFSETQRNKGNFPGRFSGRQFSNSRSEMNVSTLELGDSALYLCASSIGQGTGELFFGEGSRLTVL.

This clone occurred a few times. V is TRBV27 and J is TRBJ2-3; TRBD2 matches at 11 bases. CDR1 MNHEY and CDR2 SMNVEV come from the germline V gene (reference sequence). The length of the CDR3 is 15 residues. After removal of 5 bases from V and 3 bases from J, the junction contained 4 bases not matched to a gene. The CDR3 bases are TGTGCCAGCAGTCTTCGACTAGCGGGGACAGATACGCAGTATTTT. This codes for CASSLRLAGTDTQYF.

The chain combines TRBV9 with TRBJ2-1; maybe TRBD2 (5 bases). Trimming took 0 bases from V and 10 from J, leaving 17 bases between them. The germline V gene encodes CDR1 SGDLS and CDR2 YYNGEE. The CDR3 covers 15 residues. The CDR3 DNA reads TGTGCCAGCAGCGTAGGAGGAGGTAAGGCACAAGAGCAGTTCTTC. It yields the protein CASSVGGGKAQEQFF. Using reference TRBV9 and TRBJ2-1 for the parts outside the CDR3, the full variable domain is DSGVTQTPKHLITATGQRVTLRCSPRSGDLSVYWYQQSLDQGLQFLIQYYNGEERAKGNILERFSAQQFPDLHSELNLSSLELGDSALYFCASSVGGGKAQEQFFGPGTRLTVL.

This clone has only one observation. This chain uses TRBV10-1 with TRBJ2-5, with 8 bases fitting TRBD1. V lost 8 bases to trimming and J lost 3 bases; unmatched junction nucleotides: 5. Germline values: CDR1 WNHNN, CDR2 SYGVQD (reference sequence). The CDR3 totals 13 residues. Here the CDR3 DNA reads TGCGCCAGCGGACAGGGCGAAGAAGAGACCCAGTACTTC. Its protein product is CASGQGEEETQYF.

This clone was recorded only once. As DNA, the CDR3 is TGCGCCAGCAGCCTGCCCGGTGGAGGCGGGCAAGGCTCTGGGGCCAACGTCCTGACTTTC. Its protein product is CASSLPGGGGQGSGANVLTF. The chain has TRBV5-1 and TRBJ2-6; perhaps TRBD2 as D (5 bases). V lost 4 bases to trimming and J lost 0 bases, with 23 bases between them. The CDR3 spans 20 residues. In germline, CDR1 is SGHRS, CDR2 YFSETQ.

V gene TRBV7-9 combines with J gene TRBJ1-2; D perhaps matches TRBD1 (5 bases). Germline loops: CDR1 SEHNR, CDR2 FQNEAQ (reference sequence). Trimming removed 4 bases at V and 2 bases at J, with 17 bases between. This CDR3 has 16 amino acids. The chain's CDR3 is CASSSAPGLRNYGYTF. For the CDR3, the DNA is TGTGCCAGCAGCTCCGCCCCGGGACTGAGGAACTATGGCTACACCTTC.

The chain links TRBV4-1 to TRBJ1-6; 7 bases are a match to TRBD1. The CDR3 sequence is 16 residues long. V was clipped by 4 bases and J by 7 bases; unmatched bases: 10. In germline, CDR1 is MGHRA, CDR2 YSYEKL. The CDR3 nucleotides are TGCGCCAGCAGCCCCTTAGGCGGGACAGACAATTCACCCCTCCACTTT. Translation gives CASSPLGGTDNSPLHF.

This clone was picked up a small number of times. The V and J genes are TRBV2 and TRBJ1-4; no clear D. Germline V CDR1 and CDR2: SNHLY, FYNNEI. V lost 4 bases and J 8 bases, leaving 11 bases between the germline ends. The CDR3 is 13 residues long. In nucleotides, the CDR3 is TGTGCCAGCAGTGCAGGACTTGTGGAAAAACTGTTTTTT. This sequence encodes CASSAGLVEKLFF.